This T cell receptor beta chain was captured by sequencing in a study of beta chain bispecific antibodies for T cell cancers (dated by TCRdb to the early 2020s). About the investigation overall: T cells from healthy donors were cocultured with T cell leukemia lines in the presence of bispecific antibodies, after which the depletion of each TRBV family was measured by TRBV sequencing of the surviving cells. Surface TRBV12 (TRBV12-3) was expressed on Jurkat cells, and surface TRBV5-5 was expressed on HPB-ALL cells. Points the paper makes about the study in general: Every sequenced sample contained a mix of leukemia cell line cells and normal T cells, and most targeted TRBV signal came from the leukemia cells rather than from the normal T cells. Compared with anti-CD19, anti-TRBV12 exposure reduced the TRBV12-3 share of total TRBV signal by over 97%; TRBV12-4 fell 35% to 45%, not significantly. Cross-reactivity of the anti-TRBV5-5 antibody with TRBV5-6 was attributed to high sequence similarity between the two genes. Relative to anti-CD19, anti-TRBV5-5 exposure lowered TRBV5-5 signal by roughly 98% and lowered signal from the closely related TRBV5-6 by around 92%.

This clonotype was counted many times. The clone's antigen remains unknown. The input lacks base qualities; no much larger clone sits a single base away. The sample's treatment or condition label, in plain terms: alpha-CD19 control bispecific (anti-CD19 x anti-CD3). T cells were expanded from blood mononuclear cells with anti-CD3 antibody OKT3 or CD3/CD28 Dynabeads for 2 to 3 days. Anti-CD19 bispecific antibody cocultures served as comparators for TRBV sequencing; in separate killing assays, anti-CD19 had no effect on Jurkat or HPB-ALL cells. Expanded T cells were maintained in RPMI 1640 supplemented with about 10% fetal bovine serum, recombinant human IL-2 (around 97 IU/ml) and IL-7 (around 5 ng/ml). Each coculture contained approximately 50,000 normal T cells, approximately 50,000 target cells and bispecific antibody in 80 to 100 ul and was incubated for around 16 hours at 37 degrees C. Each bispecific antibody was composed of two single-chain variable fragments, which were expressed in a single-chain diabody format with a His tag. Effector T cells came from healthy human donors; peripheral blood mononuclear cells were isolated from leukapheresis samples by Ficoll density gradient centrifugation.

For this chain, trimming is 5 bases at the V end and 3 bases at the J end, and the number of junction bases without a gene match is 4. Including the terminal cysteine and phenylalanine, the CDR3 comprises 13 residues. The kept DNA is CDR3 alone, 39 bases in frame from the first base. Via the germline V gene, CDR1 is SGHAT and CDR2 FQNNGV. The libraries included unique molecular identifier barcodes, and the barcodes were used to quantify clonotypes. Qiagen AllPrep DNA/RNA Micro kits were used to isolate total RNA, and an Agilent TapeStation was used to check RNA quality. TCR beta libraries were built by 5' RACE: cDNA synthesis followed by two PCR steps using TCR beta constant-region gene-specific primers. Sequencing of the TCR beta libraries was done on an Illumina MiSeq platform. The source study handled its data this way. Reads were processed with MIGEC, MiXCR and VDJtools. The frequency of each clonotype was calculated as the fraction of all unique molecular identifiers in the sample that belonged to that clonotype. Any TRBV gene that IMGT lists as a pseudogene or open reading frame, and is therefore nonfunctional, such as TRBV1, TRBV12-1 and TRBV21, was left out. In TCRdb, the public reads were trimmed at Q25 with fastp and aligned with MiXCR, with productive beta chains retained. Entries are consolidated by CDR3 protein sequence, retaining the most common genes and DNA. The authors' filters were not applied to this entry. For this sample the table gives 9,000 or so distinct CDR3 sequences, of which approximately 2.2% were detected only once. The ten biggest clones cover around 71% of the sample.

The receptor comes from a human donor in good health. Some clones in this sample may be carry-over from other donors' samples. The chain links TRBV11-2 with TRBJ2-7, and TRBD1 aligns with 7 junction nucleotides. This material consisted of T cells from a healthy donor cultured with Jurkat leukemia cells, taken from a culture containing an anti-CD19 bispecific antibody. The encoded CDR3 is CASSLGQIYEQYF. The sequenced DNA is TGTGCCAGCAGCCTGGGACAGATCTACGAGCAGTACTTC. The full variable domain, with segments outside the CDR3 supplied by the reference TRBV11-2 and TRBJ2-7 proteins, appears as EAGVAQSPRYKIIEKRQSVAFWCNPISGHATLYWYQQILGQGPKLLIQFQNNGVVDDSQLPKDRFSAERLKGVDSTLKIQPAKLEDSAVYLCASSLGQIYEQYFGPGTRLTVT.